This paragraph reports one T cell receptor (beta chain). This record comes from a study of blood T cell repertoires in COVID-19. Study-level information: COVID-19 samples, acute and convalescent, were from the United States, Italy and Spain.

Per the original methods: Amplified reference gene primers provided the basis for estimating nucleated cell counts. Assay used: immunoSEQ multiplex PCR; TCRdb lists only in-frame clones, some missing. V, J and clone size are those of that table, while D and trimming were read from the DNA. Of about 110,000 clones listed, roughly 85% are singletons. The CDR3 has 14 amino acids. V was shortened by 7 bases and J by 1 base, with 12 bases between the two germline ends. The germline CDR1 and CDR2 sequences are LNHDA and SQIVND (reference sequence). Sequencing was done on a sample of peripheral blood. The TCR sequence derives from a woman aged 60-70 years with acute or convalescent COVID-19. The chain joins TRBV19 to TRBJ2-3; D remains ambiguous. The CDR3 DNA reads as TGTGCCAGTATCGCTAGTCGGGGCACAGATACGCAGTATTTT. Protein sequence: CASIASRGTDTQYF.